These 18 T cell receptor beta chains came from one sample sequenced in a study of identical twins. TCRdb recomputed calls from the 5' RACE reads with MiXCR, one row per CDR3 protein. The sample records 600,000 to 700,000 distinct CDR3 sequences, 21% being singletons. The same sample was also used in a study of T cells expressing NK-cell markers.

The sequenced sample was PBMCs. The source is a young woman in good health.

V usage is TRBV12-3 or TRBV12-4 and J usage is TRBJ2-6; no reliable D call. This CDR3 has 14 residues. V lost 7 bases and J 4 bases, leaving 11 bases between the germline ends. CDR3 amino acids: CASKVGTGANVLTF. Here the CDR3 DNA reads TGTGCCAGCAAGGTTGGCACCGGGGCCAACGTCCTGACTTTC.

The gene calls are TRBV20-1 and TRBJ2-2; D uncertain. CDR1 DFQATT and CDR2 SNEGSKA come from the germline V gene (reference sequence). Trimming removed 6 bases at V and 7 bases at J, with 12 bases between. CDR3 size: 12 residues. CDR3 in DNA: TGCAGTGCGAGTGTAGATGACGGGGAGCTGTTTTTT. It codes for CSASVDDGELFF.

This clonotype was picked up a small number of times. In nucleotides, the CDR3 is TGCGCCAGCAGCCAGGACCCGGGACTAGCGTTTGGGACCCAGTACTTC. It is translated as CASSQDPGLAFGTQYF. The chain recombines TRBV4-3 with TRBJ2-5; 10 bases line up with TRBD2. This CDR3 is built from 16 residues. The V segment lost 3 bases and the J segment 7 bases; nucleotides outside the gene matches: 11. Per the germline V gene, CDR1 is LGHNA and CDR2 is YSLEER.

This clonotype turned up a few times. The chain joins TRBV29-1 to TRBJ2-7; D is unresolved. Germline values: CDR1 SQVTM, CDR2 ANQGSEA. Trimming removed 6 bases at V and 5 bases at J, with 8 bases between. The CDR3 runs 10 residues. The CDR3 reads CSVVGNEQYF. The CDR3 DNA reads as TGCAGCGTCGTAGGGAACGAGCAGTACTTC.

CDR3 region: CASSPQASGIADEQFF. CDR3 nucleotide sequence: TGCGCCAGCAGCCCCCAGGCTAGCGGGATAGCTGATGAGCAGTTCTTC. This chain joins TRBV4-3 and TRBJ2-1; 9 bases are a match to TRBD2. Trimming cost V 4 bases and J 8 bases; bases outside gene matches: 12. The CDR3 runs 16 residues. The germline V gene encodes CDR1 LGHNA and CDR2 YSLEER.

This clonotype has a handful of counts. The chain uses TRBV20-1 and TRBJ2-3, with no clear D. CDR3 size: 11 residues. Germline CDR1 reads DFQATT; CDR2 reads SNEGSKA (reference sequence). The V and J ends lost 6 bases and 6 bases respectively, with 10 bases between them. This chain's CDR3 is CSATPSDTQYF. The DNA of the CDR3 is TGCAGTGCAACCCCCTCGGATACGCAGTATTTT.

This clonotype was observed at least ten times. The chain is built from TRBV5-1 and TRBJ1-1; TRBD1 is a possible D gene (6 bases). This CDR3 region has 14 residues. The V end lost 0 bases, the J end lost 7 bases, and 13 bases lay between the germline ends. Germline V gene sequence: CDR1 SGHRS, CDR2 YFSETQ. The CDR3 DNA is TGCGCCAGCAGCTTGGAGGGGGGGGCAAATGAAGCTTTCTTT. This sequence encodes CASSLEGGANEAFF.

The CDR3, as DNA: TGCGCCAGCAGCTTGGGAGACGCACTTAACTATGGCTACACCTTC. As protein: CASSLGDALNYGYTF. This sequence joins TRBV5-1 and TRBJ1-2; D gene uncertain. V dropped 0 bases and J dropped 1 base, with 10 bases sitting between them. This CDR3 contains 15 residues. Germline-derived CDR1 and CDR2 are SGHRS and YFSETQ.

The chain uses TRBV6-5 and TRBJ1-2, with TRBD1 identical over 10 bases. Looked up from germline, CDR1 is MNHEY and CDR2 is SVGAGI. The CDR3 contains 14 residues. J was trimmed by 6 bases and V by 2 bases; bases with no gene match: 3. The CDR3 bases are TGTGCCAGCAGTTACCTAGGGACAGGGGATGGCTACACCTTC. This sequence encodes CASSYLGTGDGYTF.

The genes are TRBV18 and TRBJ2-3, with D hard to call. The CDR3 contains 13 residues. Trimming took 3 bases from V and 3 from J, leaving 7 bases between them. Germline V gene lookup returns CDR1 KGHSH and CDR2 LQKENI. CDR3 DNA: TGTGCCAGCTCACCTTTCGGGACAGATACGCAGTATTTT. It yields the protein CASSPFGTDTQYF.

The chain recombines TRBV6-1 with TRBJ2-3; 9 nucleotides align to TRBD2. The CDR3 extends over 14 amino acids. V was clipped by 8 bases and J by 5 bases; unmatched bases: 8. CDR1 is MNHNS, CDR2 SASEGT, per germline. CDR3 sequence reads: CASRAGGFVDTQYF. The DNA of the CDR3 is TGTGCCAGCCGCGCGGGAGGGTTCGTAGATACGCAGTATTTT.

This sequence joins TRBV2 and TRBJ2-1; no clear D. Trimming pared 7 bases from V and 0 bases from J, leaving 16 bases between. From germline, CDR1 is SNHLY and CDR2 FYNNEI. The CDR3 sequence is 16 residues long. CDR3 coding DNA: TGTGCCAGCAATACCTTAGGCCCGAGCTCCTACAATGAGCAGTTCTTC. Translation gives CASNTLGPSSYNEQFF.

The sample holds a few counts of this clonotype. This sequence joins TRBV5-1 and TRBJ2-3; 8 bases align to TRBD2. After removal of 4 bases from V and 4 bases from J, the junction contained 11 bases not matched to a gene. CDR3 length equals 16 residues. Germline V gene sequence: CDR1 SGHRS, CDR2 YFSETQ. DNA of the CDR3: TGCGCCAGCAGCCGAAGAGCGGGGGTTTACCCAGATACGCAGTATTTT. Translation: CASSRRAGVYPDTQYF. The variable domain in full, with the rest retrieved from reference TRBV5-1 and TRBJ2-3, is KAGVTQTPRYLIKTRGQQVTLSCSPISGHRSVSWYQQTPGQGLQFLFEYFSETQRNKGNFPGRFSGRQFSNSRSEMNVSTLELGDSALYLCASSRRAGVYPDTQYFGPGTRLTVL.

V and J are TRBV12-3 or TRBV12-4 and TRBJ2-7, with D unresolved. The CDR3 is made up of 13 amino acids. The germline V and J ends were trimmed by 7 bases and 6 bases, with 16 bases remaining between them. Here the CDR3 DNA reads TGTGCCAGCACCCTAGGCCCTAGAGGCGAGCAGTACTTC. Translated, it gives CASTLGPRGEQYF.

This clonotype was observed at least ten times. The CDR3 region is CASSLWGEAKNIQYF. CDR3 in DNA: TGTGCCAGCAGTTTGTGGGGGGAGGCCAAAAACATTCAGTACTTC. The chain has TRBV12-3 or TRBV12-4 and TRBJ2-4, with D possibly being TRBD2 (6 bases). The V end lost 3 bases, the J end lost 1 base, and 10 bases lay between the germline ends. This CDR3 comprises 15 residues.

The genes are TRBV15 and TRBJ2-7, with D possibly matching TRBD1 (6 bases). The CDR3 is 15 residues long. The ends were cut back, 2 bases at V and 2 bases at J, with 13 bases in the middle. Germline V gene lookup returns CDR1 LNHNV and CDR2 YYDKDF (reference sequence). The CDR3 nucleotides read TGTGCCACCAGCAGATCAAGACAGGCTACCTACGAGCAGTACTTC. As protein: CATSRSRQATYEQYF.

This rearrangement joins TRBV10-3 to TRBJ1-5; D is undetermined. Trimming left V 2 bases short and J 7 bases short, with 9 bases between. The V gene's germline CDR1 is ENHRY and CDR2 SYGVKD. CDR3 length: 13 amino acids. CDR3 residues: CAISENQAQPQHF. DNA of the CDR3: TGTGCCATCAGTGAGAATCAAGCGCAGCCCCAGCATTTT.

The V and J genes are TRBV4-1 and TRBJ1-5, with 10 bases that match TRBD1. Germline values: CDR1 MGHRA, CDR2 YSYEKL. The CDR3 extends over 16 amino acids. Trimming cost V 0 bases and J 5 bases; bases outside gene matches: 4. The CDR3 coding sequence is TGCGCCAGCAGCCAAGACCCGGGACAGGGGTATCAGCCCCAGCATTTT. Translation: CASSQDPGQGYQPQHF.